Included here is one TCR beta chain sequence, with context. Its target is unknown. Following a re-call of the 5' RACE reads, TCRdb has one entry per CDR3 protein and lacks DNA. The listing records some 340,000 distinct CDR3 sequences. These data are taken from a study of T cells expressing NK-cell markers. The CDR3 is made up of 14 amino acids. The germline V gene has CDR1 LNHDA and CDR2 SQIVND (reference sequence). Study-wide results and limits: There remained a lack of clarity about HCMV specificity of expanded NKG2C+ T cell clones.

The sample taken for sequencing was blood T cells: a sorted CD56 or NKG2C T cell subset, CD4+ or CD8+ T cells, or bulk PBMC T cells (not recorded which). This sequence originates from a man aged 18 to 69 in good health. V usage is TRBV19 and J usage is TRBJ2-3; TCRdb's assignment of TRBD2 cannot be checked, as there is no DNA. CDR3 sequence: CASKTTSGVDTQYF.